This T cell receptor beta chain was identified during a study of cytomegalovirus exposure and HLA in healthy donors. The study, taken as a whole, reports: Common viral pathogens (according to a later analysis) appeared linked to several of the most significant clusters. In a later analysis, HLA-C alleles had the fewest associated TCRs, DRB1 alleles the most. By a later analysis, the bulk of CMV-associated TCR beta chains appeared HLA-restricted.

The PCR contained 60 Vbeta and 13 Jbeta primers. Assay: immunoSEQ multiplex PCR; the TCRdb copy retains only in-frame clones and omits some. Of 75,000 to 95,000 clones in the sample, roughly 70% were seen once. The CDR3 loop spans 15 amino acids. The V gene's germline CDR1 is GTSNPN and CDR2 SVGIG (reference sequence). Points on this clone: Antigen specificity is unknown. Mismatch with germline at one junction end may stem from a read error.

Sequencing input: PBMCs. The rearrangement links TRBV30 to TRBJ1-1; D remains unclear. The source is a man aged 45 to 65 in good health and CMV-seronegative. The DNA of the CDR3 is TGTGCCTGGAGTTTTACCGAGGGAGGGCGGACTGGAGCTTTCTTT. Translated: CAWSFTEGGRTGAFF. Full variable domain (outside the CDR3, taken from reference TRBV30 and TRBJ1-1): SQTIHQWPATLVQPVGSPLSLECTVEGTSNPNLYWYRQAAGRGLQLLFYSVGIGQISSEVPQNLSASRPQDRQFILSSKKLLLSDSGFYLCAWSFTEGGRTGAFFGQGTRLTVV.